The entry that follows covers one T cell receptor beta chain sequence. This entry comes from a study of T cells in Graves' hyperthyroidism and ophthalmopathy. Uncontrolled infection, other autoimmune disease, pregnancy or lactation excluded patients. From RNA transcripts, TCR beta CDR3 regions were amplified. TCR CDR3 regions were first amplified by RT-PCR with HTBI primers. TCRdb ran MiXCR on the multiplex PCR reads and lists one entry per CDR3 protein. The sample shows around 600,000 distinct CDR3 sequences, nearly 45% of them seen only once. The germline V gene has CDR1 SGHVT and CDR2 SQSDAQ. The CDR3 sequence is 13 residues long. The J segment lost 6 bases and the V segment lost 6 bases, leaving 8 bases of the junction unmatched.

Sequencing was performed on peripheral blood or thyroid tissue (not recorded which). The chain has TRBV7-4 and TRBJ2-7; TRBD2 matches 7 bases. The sequence derives from an adult man with Graves' disease, either hyperthyroidism or ophthalmopathy (not recorded which). The CDR3 DNA reads as TGTGCCAGCAGTTCCGGGGGGTTTGGCGAGCAGTACTTC. Translated, it gives CASSSGGFGEQYF.